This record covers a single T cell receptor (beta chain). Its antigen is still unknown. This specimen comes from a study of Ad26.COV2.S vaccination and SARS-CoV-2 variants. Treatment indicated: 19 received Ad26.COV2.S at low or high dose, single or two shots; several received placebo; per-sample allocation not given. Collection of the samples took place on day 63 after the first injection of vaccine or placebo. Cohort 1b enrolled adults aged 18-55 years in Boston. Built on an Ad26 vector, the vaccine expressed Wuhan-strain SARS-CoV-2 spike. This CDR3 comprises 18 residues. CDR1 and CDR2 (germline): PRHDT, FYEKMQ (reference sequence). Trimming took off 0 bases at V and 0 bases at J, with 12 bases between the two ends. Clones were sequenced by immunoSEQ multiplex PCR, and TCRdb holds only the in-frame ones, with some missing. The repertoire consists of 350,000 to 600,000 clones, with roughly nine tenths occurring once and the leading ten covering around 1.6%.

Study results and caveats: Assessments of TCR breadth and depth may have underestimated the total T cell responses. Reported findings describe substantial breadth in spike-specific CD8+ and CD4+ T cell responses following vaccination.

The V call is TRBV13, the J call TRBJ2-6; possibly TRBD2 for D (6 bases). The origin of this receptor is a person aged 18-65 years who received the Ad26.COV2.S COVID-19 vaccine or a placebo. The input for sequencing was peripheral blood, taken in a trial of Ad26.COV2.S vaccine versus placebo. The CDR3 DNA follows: TGTGCCAGCAGCTTAGGCCACGGGGGTCCCTCTGGGGCCAACGTCCTGACTTTC. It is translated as CASSLGHGGPSGANVLTF. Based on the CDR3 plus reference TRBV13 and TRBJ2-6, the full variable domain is AAGVIQSPRHLIKEKRETATLKCYPIPRHDTVYWYQQGPGQDPQFLISFYEKMQSDKGSIPDRFSAQQFSDYHSELNMSSLELGDSALYFCASSLGHGGPSGANVLTFGAGSRLTVL.